The 19 T cell receptor beta chains in this list originate from one sample, sequenced in a study of blood T cell repertoires in COVID-19. Profiled with immunoSEQ multiplex PCR; TCRdb holds only in-frame clones, not every one. The sample carries about 190,000 clones, about 86% recorded once. The source material was peripheral blood. These receptors came from a man aged 25 to 40 with active or convalescent COVID-19.

The chain recombines TRBV30 with TRBJ1-1; D gene ambiguous. The CDR3 length is 14 residues. Trimming pared 0 bases from V and 2 bases from J, leaving 10 bases between. Germline V CDR1 and CDR2: GTSNPN, SVGIG (reference sequence). CDR3 region: CAWSVSEANTEAFF. The CDR3 DNA sequence: TGTGCCTGGAGTGTCTCGGAGGCCAACACTGAAGCTTTCTTT.

This sequence joins TRBV30 and TRBJ2-1; D perhaps matches TRBD2 (6 bases). The CDR3 contains 15 residues. With 4 bases removed from V and 6 bases from J, the gap between germline ends came to 19 bases. CDR1 and CDR2 (germline): GTSNPN, SVGIG (reference sequence). The DNA for the CDR3 is TGTGCCTGGACCCAGACTGGCGGGGCCTCCAATGAGCAGTTCTTC. Protein product: CAWTQTGGASNEQFF.

J is TRBJ2-5 and V is TRBV5-1; 14 bases match TRBD2. This CDR3 contains 18 residues. Germline CDR1 reads SGHRS; CDR2 reads YFSETQ. V lost 0 bases, J lost 5 bases, and 9 bases stayed unmatched. The CDR3 bases are TGCGCCAGCAGCTTGGGCGGGACTAGCGGGAGAATTGGGGAGACCCAGTACTTC. It yields the protein CASSLGGTSGRIGETQYF. Together with reference TRBV5-1 and TRBJ2-5, the CDR3 gives the full variable domain: KAGVTQTPRYLIKTRGQQVTLSCSPISGHRSVSWYQQTPGQGLQFLFEYFSETQRNKGNFPGRFSGRQFSNSRSEMNVSTLELGDSALYLCASSLGGTSGRIGETQYFGPGTRLLVL.

V and J are TRBV18 and TRBJ2-7, with 10 bases identical to TRBD2. The CDR3 is 16 amino acids. J gave up 4 bases and V 2 bases, and 8 bases lay outside the gene matches. CDR1 is KGHSH, CDR2 LQKENI, per germline. The CDR3 loop reads CASSPLPSGSRYEQYF. The CDR3 DNA follows: TGTGCCAGCTCACCATTGCCTAGCGGGAGTCGGTACGAGCAGTACTTC.

This clone was seen once. The genes are TRBV19 and TRBJ2-2; a weak D match, TRBD1 (7 bases). CDR1 and CDR2 from the germline V gene are LNHDA and SQIVND (reference sequence). CDR3 length: 17 residues. Trimming left V 3 bases short and J 2 bases short, with 16 bases between. The CDR3 reads CASSIRGGGANTGELFF. The CDR3 bases are TGTGCCAGTAGTATTCGTGGAGGGGGCGCTAACACCGGGGAGCTGTTTTTT.

The rearrangement uses TRBV25-1 and TRBJ2-1, with TRBD1 identical over 8 bases. V gave up 2 bases and J gave up 4 bases; unmatched junction bases: 4. This CDR3 comprises 15 residues. CDR1 and CDR2 from the germline V gene are MGHDK and SYGVNS. CDR3 DNA: TGTGCCAGCAGTGAAGGACAGGGTTTTTACAATGAGCAGTTCTTC. Encoded protein: CASSEGQGFYNEQFF.

The gene calls are TRBV4-1 and TRBJ1-3; weak D call: TRBD1 (6 bases). The germline V gene has CDR1 MGHRA and CDR2 YSYEKL. The ends were cut back, 0 bases at V and 0 bases at J, with 12 bases in the middle. This CDR3 is 17 amino acids long. The CDR3 reads CASSQEWDTFSGNTIYF. CDR3 DNA sequence: TGCGCCAGCAGCCAAGAGTGGGACACCTTCTCTGGAAACACCATATATTTT.

This sequence joins TRBV5-1 and TRBJ1-1; 8 bases map to TRBD1. Per the germline V gene, CDR1 is SGHRS and CDR2 is YFSETQ. The V segment lost 4 bases and the J segment 3 bases; nucleotides outside the gene matches: 11. This CDR3 has 16 amino acids. Here the CDR3 DNA reads TGCGCCAGCAGCCCAAACCCCCAGACAGGGGACACTGAAGCTTTCTTT. Amino acids: CASSPNPQTGDTEAFF. The full variable domain, completed using reference TRBV5-1 and TRBJ1-1, is KAGVTQTPRYLIKTRGQQVTLSCSPISGHRSVSWYQQTPGQGLQFLFEYFSETQRNKGNFPGRFSGRQFSNSRSEMNVSTLELGDSALYLCASSPNPQTGDTEAFFGQGTRLTVV.

This clone was observed a few times. V is TRBV5-8 and J is TRBJ1-6; D unclear. Trimming shortened V by 4 bases and J by 6 bases, and 8 bases separated the two germline ends. The CDR3 totals 13 residues. CDR1 SGHTS and CDR2 YDEGEE come from the germline V gene. CDR3 bases: TGTGCCAGCAGCACCGGGGTTAATTCACCCCTCCACTTT. It specifies CASSTGVNSPLHF. The full variable domain, rest sourced from reference TRBV5-8 and TRBJ1-6, is EAGVTQSPTHLIKTRGQQATLRCSPISGHTSVYWYQQALGLGLQFLLWYDEGEERNRGNFPPRFSGRQFPNYSSELNVNALELEDSALYLCASSTGVNSPLHFGNGTRLTVT.

V gene TRBV25-1 combines with J gene TRBJ1-1; the D is unclear. This CDR3 spans 13 amino acids. Trimming removed 7 bases from V and 1 base from J, with 10 bases in between. Germline lookup yields CDR1 MGHDK and CDR2 SYGVNS. This CDR3 reads CASMVGENTEAFF. CDR3 DNA sequence: TGTGCCAGCATGGTGGGCGAGAACACTGAAGCTTTCTTT.

V is TRBV24-1 and J is TRBJ2-1, with a possible D match to TRBD1 (5 bases). The germline CDR1 and CDR2 sequences are KGHDR and SFDVKD. V was cut by 1 base and J by 9 bases, with 15 bases left in between. The CDR3 consists of 15 residues. The CDR3 here is CATSDFSLIRGEQFF. The CDR3 region has the DNA TGTGCCACCAGTGATTTTAGCCTGATAAGGGGTGAGCAGTTCTTC.

This chain uses TRBV4-1 with TRBJ1-4, with 7 bases identical to TRBD1. V was clipped by 0 bases and J by 2 bases; unmatched bases: 9. The germline CDR1 and CDR2 sequences are MGHRA and YSYEKL. This CDR3 is built from 18 residues. CDR3 region: CASSQEWDRGRTNEKLFF. The CDR3 DNA sequence: TGCGCCAGCAGCCAAGAATGGGATAGGGGGCGGACTAATGAAAAACTGTTTTTT.

The chain combines TRBV9 with TRBJ1-1; possibly TRBD1 for D (5 bases). The CDR3 extends over 16 amino acids. Trimming removed 3 bases at V and 2 bases at J, with 17 bases between. Germline lookup yields CDR1 SGDLS and CDR2 YYNGEE. CDR3 region: CASSADGGTVNTEAFF. The CDR3 nucleotides are TGTGCCAGCAGCGCCGATGGAGGGACGGTAAACACTGAAGCTTTCTTT.

This clone occurred once. This rearrangement joins TRBV2 to TRBJ1-1, with D unresolved. Trimming stripped 8 bases from V and 9 bases from J, with 13 bases between. This CDR3 has 11 residues. In germline, CDR1 is SNHLY, CDR2 FYNNEI. CDR3 in DNA: TGTGCCAGCTTAATCCCCAACAAAGCTTTCTTT. This sequence encodes CASLIPNKAFF. The variable domain in full, completed from reference TRBV2 and TRBJ1-1, reads EPEVTQTPSHQVTQMGQEVILRCVPISNHLYFYWYRQILGQKVEFLVSFYNNEISEKSEIFDDQFSVERPDGSNFTLKIRSTKLEDSAMYFCASLIPNKAFFGQGTRLTVV.

The chain combines TRBV30 with TRBJ1-1, with D unclear. The CDR3 totals 11 residues. V was cut by 0 bases and J by 6 bases, with 5 bases left in between. CDR1 GTSNPN and CDR2 SVGIG come from the germline V gene (reference sequence). The chain's CDR3 is CAWSVIAEAFF. The CDR3 DNA sequence: TGTGCCTGGAGTGTAATCGCTGAAGCTTTCTTT.

V and J are TRBV29-1 and TRBJ2-4; D is possibly TRBD2 (5 bases). Trimming cost V 5 bases and J 6 bases, with 17 bases left between them. Germline V gene data show CDR1 as SQVTM and CDR2 as ANQGSEA. There are 14 residues in the CDR3. CDR3 region: CSVIDEGPSNIQYF. The CDR3 bases are TGCAGCGTTATAGATGAGGGCCCCTCAAACATTCAGTACTTC. The entire variable domain, with the rest obtained from reference TRBV29-1 and TRBJ2-4, is as follows: SAVISQKPSRDICQRGTSLTIQCQVDSQVTMMFWYRQQPGQSLTLIATANQGSEATYESGFVIDKFPISRPNLTFSTLTVSNMSPEDSSIYLCSVIDEGPSNIQYFGAGTRLSVL.

The chain has TRBV6-4 and TRBJ1-1; the D gene is possibly TRBD1 (6 bases). Trimming left V 0 bases short and J 2 bases short, with 25 bases between. The CDR3 totals 20 residues. The germline V gene encodes CDR1 MRHNA and CDR2 SNTAGT. In DNA form, the CDR3 reads TGTGCCAGCAGTGACTCCCCCGGACAGCTTTTAGTGAAGAGAAACACTGAAGCTTTCTTT. Its protein product is CASSDSPGQLLVKRNTEAFF.

The chain is built from TRBV4-3 and TRBJ2-3; 7 bases agree with TRBD1. Germline V gives CDR1 LGHNA, CDR2 YSLEER. CDR3 length: 16 residues. J lost 0 bases, V lost 1 base, and 4 bases had no gene match. The CDR3 protein is CASSQVGGFSTDTQYF. CDR3 bases: TGCGCCAGCAGCCAAGTAGGGGGCTTCAGCACAGATACGCAGTATTTT.

This chain links TRBV30 with TRBJ1-5, with 9 bases identical to TRBD1. The CDR3 is 14 amino acids. The germline gives CDR1 GTSNPN, CDR2 SVGIG (reference sequence). With 2 bases clipped from V and 9 bases from J, the junction kept 8 bases outside the gene matches. The CDR3 spells CAWSPGQGFWPQHF. In nucleotides, the CDR3 is TGTGCCTGGAGTCCGGGACAGGGCTTTTGGCCCCAGCATTTT.